Given below is one T cell receptor beta chain in context. No antigen is known for it. Base qualities are not at hand, and no much larger clone is one base apart. The record originates from a study of cytotoxic CD8 clonotypes in ibrutinib-treated CLL (dated by TCRdb to the early 2020s). As for the study more broadly: The cohort was composed of about 10 relapsed/refractory and fewer than 16 treatment-naive patients; IGHV unmutated status was identified in approximately 18 patients. Partial responses were observed in roughly 24 patients and complete responses in 2; after a median follow-up of 68 months, remission was maintained in about 15 patients and progression was observed in some twelve. Response samples were obtained after a median of 12 months of treatment, with a range of roughly 6 to 40 months. Samples averaged 255,043 productive templates and some 96,000 productive rearrangements. Of the 90 or so participants in the trial, about 25 had longitudinal samples available. Cryopreserved peripheral blood mononuclear cells were obtained before treatment, at response, and at either sustained remission or disease progression. Every sample from remission and from progressive disease was obtained while the patients were still on ibrutinib.

Overall study outcomes, separate from this receptor: Baseline clonality exceeded that of age-matched healthy donors and correlated strongly with circulating CD8+ T-cell counts. Public clonotypes were found to be uncommon and were observed to contract or remain stable during treatment; the increase in clonality was shown to reflect expansion of private clonotypes at ibrutinib response. Sustained-remission and progressing patients did not have matched sampling times, and lymph node repertoires were not examined. An increase in clonality was observed at ibrutinib response, with clonality remaining stable during sustained remission and falling back toward baseline at progression.

Explained via the paper, the time point label denotes: 12 months on ibrutinib. For TCR beta library preparation, about 2.2 micrograms of genomic DNA were extracted from the cryopreserved PBMCs. Longitudinal blood samples from CLL patients on ibrutinib monotherapy were analyzed using high-throughput TCR beta sequencing. The patients took part in an open-label, single-center phase 2 trial of ibrutinib monotherapy. On a MiSeq, deep resolution sequencing aimed for a depth between 1 in 1 million and 1 in 200,000 T cells, with each clonotype covered 10x on average. The immunoSEQ hsTCRB Kit was used to generate the TCR beta libraries. Per the authors' processing: ImmunoSEQ Data Assistant and ImmunoSEQ Analyzer were used for data analysis, and V, D and J genes were assigned according to IMGT definitions. Clonality, which ranges from 0 to 1, was calculated as one minus the normalized Shannon entropy of productive rearrangement frequencies. Only overrepresented clonotypes making up at least 0.05% of each patient's repertoire were included in the public clonotype analysis. Roughly 13 repertoires from age-matched healthy donors, obtained from immuneACCESS, served as clonality controls. The immuneACCESS repertoire file appears here via TCRdb, limited to in-frame rearrangements. These files lack a portion of the clones; in checked studies, under half of the deficit traces to unresolved V genes, and the cause of the others is not known. V and J calls and clone size are copied from that table; D and trimming were computed from the DNA. The sample yields 110,000 to 150,000 clones; approximately 77% were counted once. The ten largest account for about 27% of the sample.

CDR1 and CDR2 (MDHEN, SYDVKM) derive from the germline V gene. Trimming at the junction amounts to 3 bases on V and 1 base on J, and the germline ends lie 13 bases apart. The CDR3 goes from the cysteine to the phenylalanine over 16 residues. Of all the DNA, just the CDR3 is kept, 48 bases in frame from base 1. The rearrangement combines TRBV28 with TRBJ2-1; TRBD1 is perhaps the D gene, given 5 matching bases. This receptor was identified in a human donor with chronic lymphocytic leukemia. The sample in question was PBMCs, obtained after 12 months of ibrutinib treatment. The DNA reads as follows: TGTGCCAGCAGTTTTCAGGGTCTCCTTTCCTACAATGAGCAGTTCTTC. Its coded protein is CASSFQGLLSYNEQFF.